The clone carrying this TCR beta chain showed up just once. Its specificity is unknown. This specimen belongs to a study of cytomegalovirus exposure and HLA in healthy donors. Overall study results and limits: The authors enumerated under 200 TCR beta chains as linked to cytomegalovirus. Upon later analysis, TCR association rates were observed to vary by HLA locus, being highest for DRB1 and lowest for HLA-C. Analysis was carried out at a later point, and it linked a missense DCLRE1C variant to TCR beta V- and J-gene trimming.

Participants comprised healthy donors of bone marrow. V shed 4 bases and J shed 7 bases, with 5 bases lying between them. The CDR3 runs 11 residues. The germline gives CDR1 GTSNPN, CDR2 SVGIG (reference sequence). Both 60 Vbeta primers and 13 Jbeta primers went into the PCR. Using immunoSEQ multiplex PCR, the repertoire was profiled, and TCRdb retains in-frame clones only, with some absent. There are 95,000 to 120,000 clones in the sample; 67% occur only once, and almost 8.5% lies in the top ten. The sequenced sample was PBMCs. The receptor's source is a man younger than 30 in good health and CMV-seropositive. The rearrangement uses TRBV30 and TRBJ1-6; D unresolved. The CDR3 region has the DNA TGTGCCTGGACAATCAATTCACCCCTCCACTTT. As protein: CAWTINSPLHF.